Below, 31 T cell receptor beta chains from the same sample are listed, as sequenced in a study of shared clonotypes between healthy human individuals (dated by TCRdb to about 2020). Libraries were constructed by the immunoSEQ multiplex PCR assay. TCRdb provides this immuneACCESS table in a form limited to in-frame rearrangements. Some clones are lacking; in checked studies, under half of them reflect an unresolved V gene, and why the rest are absent is not known. The sample table contains millions of clones; only one count was recorded for roughly 94% of them. 0.1% to 0.15% of the sample goes to the ten largest clones. Input material: naive CD4+ T cells sorted from blood. The cell subset or site label corresponds to: CD45RA+ positively selected. These receptor sequences come from a man younger than 35 in good health.

The rearrangement joins TRBV5-1 to TRBJ2-7, with D unresolved. The ends were cut back, 0 bases at V and 7 bases at J, with 17 bases in the middle. This CDR3 comprises 15 residues. Germline V gene data show CDR1 as SGHRS and CDR2 as YFSETQ. The CDR3 sequence is CASSLVSGQREEQYF. DNA for the CDR3: TGCGCCAGCAGCTTGGTCTCGGGTCAACGTGAGGAGCAGTACTTC. The variable domain in full, completed from reference TRBV5-1 and TRBJ2-7, reads KAGVTQTPRYLIKTRGQQVTLSCSPISGHRSVSWYQQTPGQGLQFLFEYFSETQRNKGNFPGRFSGRQFSNSRSEMNVSTLELGDSALYLCASSLVSGQREEQYFGPGTRLTVT.

The V gene is TRBV11-2, the J gene TRBJ1-2; 9 bases are a match to TRBD1. The ends lost 5 bases at V and 9 bases at J; junction bases unmatched: 4. The CDR3 is 12 residues long. Per germline, CDR1 SGHAT and CDR2 FQNNGV. The CDR3 DNA follows: TGTGCCAGCAGCATGACAGGGGGTAGCTACACCTTC. It translates to CASSMTGGSYTF.

This clone was found once. The rearrangement joins TRBV7-9 to TRBJ2-6; D tentatively fits TRBD1 or TRBD2 (6 bases each). The germline CDR1 and CDR2 sequences are SEHNR and FQNEAQ (reference sequence). The CDR3 length is 15 residues. The germline V and J ends were trimmed by 3 bases and 2 bases, with 8 bases remaining between them. The CDR3 protein is CASSFGGPGANVLTF. The DNA for the CDR3 is TGTGCCAGCAGCTTTGGGGGGCCTGGGGCCAACGTCCTGACTTTC.

This chain's CDR3 is CASSSGVGYGYTF. CDR3 nucleotides: TGTGCCAGCAGCTCGGGGGTGGGCTATGGCTACACCTTC. The rearrangement uses TRBV7-9 and TRBJ1-2; TRBD1 might be the D (5 bases). Germline-derived CDR1 and CDR2 are SEHNR and FQNEAQ (reference sequence). The germline V and J ends were trimmed by 4 bases and 4 bases, with 10 bases remaining between them. CDR3 size: 13 residues.

The chain has TRBV7-2 and TRBJ2-4; 14 bases map to TRBD2. V lost 5 bases, J lost 3 bases, and 9 bases stayed unmatched. This CDR3 spans 18 amino acids. Germline CDR1 SGHTA, CDR2 FQGNSA. The CDR3 DNA sequence: TGTGCCAGCAGCCAGAGACTAGCGGGAGGGTTAGGCAAAAACATTCAGTACTTC. This gives the protein CASSQRLAGGLGKNIQYF.

The chain joins TRBV5-1 to TRBJ1-2, with D hard to call. Trimming took off 4 bases at V and 5 bases at J, with 12 bases between the two ends. The germline gives CDR1 SGHRS, CDR2 YFSETQ. This CDR3 has 13 amino acids. The chain's CDR3 is CASSPDRIYGYTF. The CDR3, as DNA: TGCGCCAGCAGCCCCGACCGAATTTATGGCTACACCTTC.

This rearrangement joins TRBV5-1 to TRBJ2-6; the D gene could be TRBD1 or TRBD2 (5 bases each). CDR1 and CDR2 (germline): SGHRS, YFSETQ. V lost 4 bases and J lost 0, with 8 bases in between. The CDR3 contains 15 residues. The CDR3 DNA is TGCGCCAGCAGCCAAGGGACCTCTGGGGCCAACGTCCTGACTTTC. It is translated as CASSQGTSGANVLTF.

The DNA for the CDR3 is TGTGCCATCAGTAACCCGGGACAGGGAAGAACTAGCACAGATACGCAGTATTTT. Translating gives CAISNPGQGRTSTDTQYF. The chain has TRBV10-3 and TRBJ2-3; 9 bases are shared with TRBD1. The CDR3 consists of 18 residues. Germline loops: CDR1 ENHRY, CDR2 SYGVKD. The junction had 12 bases not matched to a gene; V was cut back by 5 bases and J by 0 bases.

The rearrangement joins TRBV27 to TRBJ1-5; D gene unclear. Germline values: CDR1 MNHEY, CDR2 SMNVEV (reference sequence). V lost 2 bases to trimming and J lost 0 bases, with 17 bases between them. The CDR3 is 18 residues long. The CDR3 sequence: CASSLTFSIWGSNQPQHF. The CDR3 nucleotides read TGTGCCAGCAGTTTAACCTTCTCAATTTGGGGTAGCAATCAGCCCCAGCATTTT.

This clone has only one observation. The chain recombines TRBV9 with TRBJ2-2; perhaps TRBD2 as D (6 bases). This CDR3 comprises 16 residues. V was pared by 3 bases and J by 1 base, with 13 bases between. Per the germline V gene, CDR1 is SGDLS and CDR2 is YYNGEE. CDR3 amino acids: CASSAKGLLNTGELFF. CDR3 sequence (DNA): TGTGCCAGCAGCGCTAAGGGACTCTTGAACACCGGGGAGCTGTTTTTT.

This sequence joins TRBV2 and TRBJ2-5, with a possible D match to TRBD2 (6 bases). Between the trimmed V and J ends, which lost 5 bases and 2 bases, there was a span of 9 bases. CDR1 and CDR2 from the germline V gene are SNHLY and FYNNEI. This CDR3 is built from 13 residues. CDR3 sequence: CASSMGLQETQYF. CDR3 coding DNA: TGTGCCAGCAGTATGGGACTTCAAGAGACCCAGTACTTC.

This clone has a single count. V gene TRBV5-1 combines with J gene TRBJ1-4, with 7 nucleotides matching TRBD1. The V gene end was trimmed by 7 bases and the J gene end by 8 bases; junction bases not matched to a gene: 8. This CDR3 is 13 amino acids long. Germline V lookup: CDR1 SGHRS, CDR2 YFSETQ. The CDR3 coding sequence is TGCGCCAGCTCCCTACAGGGGCAGGAAAAACTGTTTTTT. This gives the protein CASSLQGQEKLFF. Together with reference TRBV5-1 and TRBJ1-4, the CDR3 gives the full variable domain: KAGVTQTPRYLIKTRGQQVTLSCSPISGHRSVSWYQQTPGQGLQFLFEYFSETQRNKGNFPGRFSGRQFSNSRSEMNVSTLELGDSALYLCASSLQGQEKLFFGSGTQLSVL.

This clone was picked up one time. V usage is TRBV5-1 and J usage is TRBJ2-1, with 13 bases matching TRBD2. V gave up 4 bases and J gave up 5 bases; unmatched junction bases: 6. This CDR3 has 16 residues. Per germline, CDR1 SGHRS and CDR2 YFSETQ. CDR3 region: CASSGGGTSGDNEQFF. In nucleotides, the CDR3 is TGCGCCAGCAGCGGAGGAGGGACTAGCGGGGACAATGAGCAGTTCTTC.

The J gene is TRBJ2-1, the V gene TRBV7-6, with D possibly being TRBD2 (6 bases). V gave up 4 bases and J gave up 6 bases, with 10 bases separating them. CDR1 and CDR2 from the germline V gene are SGHVS and FNYEAQ. There are 13 residues in the CDR3. The CDR3 nucleotides read TGTGCCAGCAGCTCGGGGGTTTTCAATGAGCAGTTCTTC. Translation gives CASSSGVFNEQFF.

The rearrangement links TRBV25-1 to TRBJ2-7, with 7 bases identical to TRBD1. This CDR3 spans 14 amino acids. Trimming removed 6 bases from V and 4 bases from J; junction bases left unmatched: 9. CDR1 is MGHDK and CDR2 is SYGVNS in the germline V gene. CDR3 loop: CASRADRVRYEQYF. CDR3 nucleotides: TGTGCCAGCAGGGCTGACAGGGTCCGGTACGAGCAGTACTTC.

The rearrangement joins TRBV6-5 to TRBJ1-1; D call uncertain. CDR1 and CDR2 from the germline V gene are MNHEY and SVGAGI. The length of the CDR3 is 13 residues. V lost 7 bases to trimming and J lost 1 base, with 10 bases between them. The CDR3 reads CASIERGNTEAFF. CDR3 nucleotides: TGTGCCAGCATTGAAAGAGGGAACACTGAAGCTTTCTTT.

This chain uses TRBV7-2 with TRBJ2-7; D is perhaps TRBD2 (6 bases). CDR3 length: 14 amino acids. V was pared by 5 bases and J by 3 bases, with 14 bases between. The V gene's germline CDR1 is SGHTA and CDR2 FQGNSA. CDR3 loop: CASSPLASSYEQYF. The CDR3 DNA reads TGTGCCAGCAGCCCCCTAGCGTCTAGCTACGAGCAGTACTTC.

The chain joins TRBV2 to TRBJ2-7; D ambiguous. This CDR3 is built from 12 residues. Per the germline V gene, CDR1 is SNHLY and CDR2 is FYNNEI. V lost 3 bases to trimming and J lost 4 bases, with 7 bases between them. The CDR3 here is CASSDEWYEQYF. Here the CDR3 DNA reads TGTGCCAGCAGTGATGAATGGTACGAGCAGTACTTC.

J is TRBJ1-3 and V is TRBV2; TRBD1 aligns across 8 bases. J gave up 4 bases and V 6 bases, and 8 bases lay outside the gene matches. This CDR3 contains 15 residues. CDR1 SNHLY and CDR2 FYNNEI come from the germline V gene. The CDR3: CASRKDRAGGNTIYF. The CDR3 DNA follows: TGTGCCAGCAGGAAGGACAGGGCTGGCGGAAACACCATATATTTT.

This clone was detected once. The V and J genes are TRBV6-6 and TRBJ2-3, with 8 bases fitting TRBD1. With V trimmed by 5 bases and J by 0 bases, 7 bases remained unmatched. Germline V CDR1 and CDR2: MNHNY, SVGAGI (reference sequence). The CDR3 extends over 16 amino acids. This chain's CDR3 is CASSLTGGSSTDTQYF. The CDR3 nucleotides are TGTGCCAGCAGTCTTACAGGGGGGTCTAGCACAGATACGCAGTATTTT.

The CDR3 reads CAWSTNRGPQPQHF. As DNA, the CDR3 is TGTGCCTGGAGTACGAACAGGGGTCCTCAGCCCCAGCATTTT. The chain combines TRBV30 with TRBJ1-5; TRBD1 aligns across 7 bases. V gave up 2 bases and J gave up 6 bases; unmatched junction bases: 7. The CDR3 spans 14 residues. Germline values: CDR1 GTSNPN, CDR2 SVGIG (reference sequence).

The V gene is TRBV14, the J gene TRBJ1-2; D unclear. This CDR3 is built from 15 residues. The V and J ends lost 3 bases and 8 bases respectively, with 19 bases between them. The germline gives CDR1 SGHDN, CDR2 FVKESK. CDR3 sequence (DNA): TGTGCCAGCAGCCAGGTCGCGAGCGGGATATGGGGCTACACCTTC. The encoded protein is CASSQVASGIWGYTF.

Of note for this clone: Distinct nucleotide sequences in the sample also encode this CDR3. This chain links TRBV7-2 with TRBJ2-7; tentatively, D is TRBD2 (5 bases). CDR3 length: 15 amino acids. Germline loops: CDR1 SGHTA, CDR2 FQGNSA. V gave up 5 bases and J gave up 2 bases, with 16 bases separating them. Here the CDR3 DNA reads TGTGCCAGCAGCCGCGGGCTAGCTGGGCCCTACGAGCAGTACTTC. Residues: CASSRGLAGPYEQYF.

The chain uses TRBV10-3 and TRBJ2-1; tentative D call: TRBD2 (5 bases). CDR1 is ENHRY and CDR2 is SYGVKD in the germline V gene. The CDR3 loop spans 13 amino acids. V was trimmed by 5 bases and J by 3 bases, leaving 8 bases between them. CDR3 DNA sequence: TGTGCCATCAGTCCGGGAAACTACAATGAGCAGTTCTTC. It is translated as CAISPGNYNEQFF.

This chain joins TRBV7-9 and TRBJ1-3; the match to TRBD1 covers 10 bases. Trimming took 5 bases from V and 1 from J; bases not matched to a gene: 5. The germline V gene encodes CDR1 SEHNR and CDR2 FQNEAQ (reference sequence). The CDR3 sequence is 16 residues long. The CDR3 coding sequence is TGTGCCAGCAGCCCAGGACAGGGGGTATCTGGAAACACCATATATTTT. Translation: CASSPGQGVSGNTIYF.

V usage is TRBV18 and J usage is TRBJ1-5, with 9 bases matching TRBD1. The V gene end was trimmed by 4 bases and the J gene end by 8 bases; junction bases not matched to a gene: 3. Germline V gene lookup returns CDR1 KGHSH and CDR2 LQKENI. The CDR3 has 13 amino acids. CDR3 residues: CASSLDRGKPQHF. The CDR3 DNA reads as TGTGCCAGCTCACTGGACAGGGGAAAGCCCCAGCATTTT.

The rearrangement uses TRBV30 and TRBJ2-5, with D possibly TRBD1 on 5 matching bases. V gave up 0 bases and J gave up 7 bases, with 15 bases separating them. The germline V gene has CDR1 GTSNPN and CDR2 SVGIG (reference sequence). This CDR3 is built from 14 residues. The CDR3 is CAWSVSSGYGTQYF. CDR3 coding DNA: TGTGCCTGGAGTGTCTCTTCAGGGTACGGGACCCAGTACTTC.

This chain joins TRBV30 and TRBJ1-2; a weak D match, TRBD1 (5 bases). Deletions cut 4 bases from V and 7 bases from J, with 19 bases between. The CDR3 loop spans 14 amino acids. CDR1 and CDR2 from the germline V gene are GTSNPN and SVGIG (reference sequence). CDR3 in amino acids: CAWTLHGATIGYTF. The CDR3, as DNA: TGTGCCTGGACCTTACACGGGGCTACTATTGGCTACACCTTC.

The CDR3 DNA reads as TGCGCCAGCAGCCGCCTGGGGGGTGACACAGATACGCAGTATTTT. Translating gives CASSRLGGDTDTQYF. The chain recombines TRBV5-1 with TRBJ2-3; D may be TRBD2 (6 bases). Trimming stripped 4 bases from V and 2 bases from J, with 14 bases between. Germline V CDR1 and CDR2: SGHRS, YFSETQ. The CDR3 sequence is 15 residues long.

CDR3 nucleotide sequence: TGTGCCAGCAGCCCCACCAACAGGCTAGATACGCAGTATTTT. It specifies CASSPTNRLDTQYF. The chain combines TRBV11-2 with TRBJ2-3; TRBD1 is a possible D gene (5 bases). Per germline, CDR1 SGHAT and CDR2 FQNNGV. V gave up 5 bases and J gave up 5 bases, with 14 bases separating them. The CDR3 covers 14 residues.

The chain carries TRBV28 and TRBJ1-1, with TRBD1 matching 8 bases. Germline V gives CDR1 MDHEN, CDR2 SYDVKM. Trimming cost V 7 bases and J 4 bases; bases outside gene matches: 11. This CDR3 has 15 amino acids. As DNA, the CDR3 is TGTGCCAGCAATCCCCCAGGGGGCCGGTCCACTGAAGCTTTCTTT. Translated: CASNPPGGRSTEAFF.